Listed below are T cell receptor beta chains from one sample, sequenced in a study of blood T cell repertoires in COVID-19. Sequencing used immunoSEQ multiplex PCR; TCRdb keeps in-frame clones, though not all of them. The sample has 500,000 to 600,000 clones, 85% to 90% seen once. Sequencing was performed on peripheral blood. All receptors come from a woman aged 45 to 65 with COVID-19, enrolled during active disease. CDR3s include the opening cysteine and the closing phenylalanine or tryptophan. The D gene is left open where the match is weak. Clone size is stated in some rows and not others, as once, few, many or a class when expanded.

D gene	clone size	V gene	J gene	CDR3 protein	CDR3 DNA
.	.	TRBV28	TRBJ2-7	CASSLEIYEQYF	TGTGCCAGCAGTCTCGAGATCTACGAGCAGTACTTC
TRBD1	.	TRBV6-5	TRBJ1-2	CASSYRTGGGRMSYTF	TGTGCCAGCAGTTACCGGACAGGGGGCGGGAGAATGAGCTACACCTTC
.	.	TRBV19	TRBJ2-6	CASISPGFGANVLTF	TGTGCCAGTATCAGCCCCGGGTTCGGGGCCAACGTCCTGACTTTC
.	few	TRBV6-9	TRBJ2-2	CASSSSEAGELFF	TGTGCCAGCAGTTCGTCGGAGGCCGGGGAGCTGTTTTTT
.	.	TRBV7-8	TRBJ2-2	CASSPLVYPASRELFF	TGTGCCAGCAGCCCCCTCGTCTATCCAGCGTCCAGGGAGCTGTTTTTT
TRBD1	.	TRBV9	TRBJ1-4	CASSSGQGNEKLFF	TGTGCCAGCAGTTCGGGACAGGGAAATGAAAAACTGTTTTTT
.	.	TRBV27	TRBJ1-2	CASSTGQRGYTF	TGTGCCAGCAGTACAGGACAGCGTGGCTACACCTTC
.	few	TRBV10-3	TRBJ1-1	CAITELRAGTEAFF	TGTGCCATCACCGAACTGAGGGCGGGCACTGAAGCTTTCTTT
.	.	TRBV15	TRBJ2-7	CATSRGDKAYEQYF	TGTGCCACCAGCAGAGGGGACAAAGCCTACGAGCAGTACTTC
.	.	TRBV5-1	TRBJ2-7	CASSFNSYEQYF	TGCGCCAGCAGCTTTAACTCCTACGAGCAGTACTTC
.	.	TRBV9	TRBJ2-3	CASSDSMGLGPDTQYF	TGTGCCAGCAGTGACTCGATGGGGCTGGGCCCAGATACGCAGTATTTT
.	.	TRBV10-3	TRBJ1-2	CAISASRGDYGYTF	TGTGCCATCAGTGCTTCTCGGGGTGACTATGGCTACACCTTC
.	.	TRBV18	TRBJ1-4	CASSPRQGSDEKLFF	TGTGCCAGCTCACCACGTCAGGGATCGGATGAAAAACTGTTTTTT
.	few	TRBV15	TRBJ2-6	CATSRSRLTF	TGTGCCACCAGCAGATCCCGTCTGACTTTC
.	once	TRBV4-2	TRBJ1-5	CASSQAGGIQPQHF	TGTGCCAGCAGCCAAGCTGGGGGGATCCAGCCCCAGCATTTT
TRBD1	.	TRBV30	TRBJ1-2	CAWSRGTGAKDYTF	TGTGCCTGGAGTAGAGGGACAGGGGCGAAGGACTACACCTTC
.	once	TRBV2	TRBJ2-3	CASIAGPLTDTQYF	TGTGCCAGCATTGCGGGGCCACTCACAGATACGCAGTATTTT
.	.	TRBV10-3	TRBJ2-1	CAISNQPTEDEQFF	TGTGCCATCAGCAATCAACCGACAGAGGATGAGCAGTTCTTC
.	.	TRBV7-9	TRBJ1-2	CASSLQATNYGYTF	TGTGCCAGCAGCTTACAGGCAACTAACTATGGCTACACCTTC
TRBD1	.	TRBV6-5	TRBJ1-6	CASTARGDSPLHF	TGTGCCAGCACGGCCAGGGGGGATTCACCCCTCCACTTT
TRBD2	.	TRBV4-2	TRBJ2-1	CASSQGERGGLNEQFF	TGTGCCAGCAGCCAAGGCGAGCGGGGGGGCCTCAATGAGCAGTTCTTC
.	.	TRBV21-1	TRBJ2-5	CASSKAPVRKETQYF	TGTGCCAGCAGCAAAGCCCCGGTCAGGAAAGAGACCCAGTACTTC
.	.	TRBV12-2	TRBJ2-7	CASRLRRELNRFYEQYF	TGTGCAAGTCGCTTACGCAGGGAATTAAACAGATTCTACGAGCAGTACTTC
.	.	TRBV18	TRBJ1-1	CASSRGRDGEAFF	TGTGCCAGCTCACGGGGGAGGGATGGTGAAGCTTTCTTT
.	.	TRBV29-1	TRBJ1-2	CSVDKSYYGYTF	TGCAGCGTTGATAAAAGCTATTATGGCTACACCTTC
.	.	TRBV21-1	TRBJ2-3	CASSITDTQYF	TGTGCCAGCAGTATCACAGATACGCAGTATTTT
.	many	TRBV14	TRBJ2-1	CASSQATLYGEQFF	TGTGCCAGCAGCCAAGCTACACTGTACGGGGAGCAGTTCTTC
TRBD1	.	TRBV4-1	TRBJ2-5	CASSPAGTGEWETQYF	TGCGCCAGCAGCCCTGCCGGGACAGGGGAGTGGGAGACCCAGTACTTC